Only a few counts were recorded for the clone carrying this TCR beta chain. The antigen is undetermined. Germline values: CDR1 MNHEY, CDR2 SMNVEV (reference sequence). The CDR3 totals 15 residues. V was pared by 7 bases and J by 6 bases, with 20 bases between. The entry originates in a study of T cells after yellow fever vaccination. Study observations and caveats: A small share of clonotypes appeared in both CD4 and CD8 compartments. The study noted that FACS-sorted repertoires could contain abundant clonotypes contaminating from the bulk population.

TCRdb re-derived calls from the 5' RACE reads in MiXCR, one entry per CDR3 protein. The sample holds 70,000 to 80,000 distinct CDR3 sequences; 7.3% are singletons and the top ten take roughly 30%. Sequencing was performed on CD8+ T cells sorted from PBMCs, taken 9 to 10 days after the first yellow fever vaccination. The genes are TRBV27 and TRBJ2-3, with D perhaps TRBD1 (5 bases). The source of this sequence is a man between 18 and 35 years old who received the YFV17D yellow fever vaccine. CDR3 in DNA: TGTGCCAGCAACCCCATAGGGGCGGCCAGGGATACGCAGTATTTT. It translates to CASNPIGAARDTQYF.